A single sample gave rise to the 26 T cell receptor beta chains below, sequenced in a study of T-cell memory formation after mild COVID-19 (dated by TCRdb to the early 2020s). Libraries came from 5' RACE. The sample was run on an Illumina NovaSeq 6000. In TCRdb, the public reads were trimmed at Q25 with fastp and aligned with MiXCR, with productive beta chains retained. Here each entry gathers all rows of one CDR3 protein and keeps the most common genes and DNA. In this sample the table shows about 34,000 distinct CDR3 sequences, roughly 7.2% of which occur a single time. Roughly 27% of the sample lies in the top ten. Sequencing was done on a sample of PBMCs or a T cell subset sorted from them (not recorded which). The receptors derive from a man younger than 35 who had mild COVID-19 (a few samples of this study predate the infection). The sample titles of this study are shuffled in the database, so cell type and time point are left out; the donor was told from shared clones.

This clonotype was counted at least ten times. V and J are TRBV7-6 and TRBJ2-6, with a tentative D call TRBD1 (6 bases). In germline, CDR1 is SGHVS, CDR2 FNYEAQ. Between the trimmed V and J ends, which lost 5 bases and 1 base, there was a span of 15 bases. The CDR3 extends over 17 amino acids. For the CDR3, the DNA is TGTGCCAGCAGCCCCTTCCAGGGGATATCTGGGGCCAACGTCCTGACTTTC. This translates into CASSPFQGISGANVLTF.

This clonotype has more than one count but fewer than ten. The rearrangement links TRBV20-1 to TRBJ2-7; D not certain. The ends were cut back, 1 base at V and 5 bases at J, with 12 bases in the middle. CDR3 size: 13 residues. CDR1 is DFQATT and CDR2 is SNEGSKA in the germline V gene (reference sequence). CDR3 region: CSARGRKLDEQYF. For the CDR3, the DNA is TGCAGTGCTAGAGGAAGGAAGTTAGACGAGCAGTACTTC.

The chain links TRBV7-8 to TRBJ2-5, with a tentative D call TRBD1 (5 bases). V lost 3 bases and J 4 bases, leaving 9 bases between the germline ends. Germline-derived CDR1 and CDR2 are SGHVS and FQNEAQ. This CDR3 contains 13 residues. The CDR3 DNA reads TGTGCCAGCAGCTTCAGGGTGGTAGAGACCCAGTACTTC. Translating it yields CASSFRVVETQYF.

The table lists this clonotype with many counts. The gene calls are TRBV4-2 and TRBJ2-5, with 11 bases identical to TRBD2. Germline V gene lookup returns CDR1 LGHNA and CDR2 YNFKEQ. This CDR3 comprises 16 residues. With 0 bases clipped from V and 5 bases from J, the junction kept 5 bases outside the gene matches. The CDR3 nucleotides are TGTGCCAGCAGCCAAGAAATAGCGGGGGGGAGGGAGACCCAGTACTTC. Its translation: CASSQEIAGGRETQYF.

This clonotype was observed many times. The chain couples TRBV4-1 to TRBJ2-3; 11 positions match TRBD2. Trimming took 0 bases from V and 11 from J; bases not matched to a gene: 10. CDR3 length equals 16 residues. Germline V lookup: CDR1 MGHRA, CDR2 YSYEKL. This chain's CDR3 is CASSQENRLAGGGQYF. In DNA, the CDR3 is TGCGCCAGCAGCCAAGAAAATCGGCTAGCGGGGGGCGGGCAGTATTTT.

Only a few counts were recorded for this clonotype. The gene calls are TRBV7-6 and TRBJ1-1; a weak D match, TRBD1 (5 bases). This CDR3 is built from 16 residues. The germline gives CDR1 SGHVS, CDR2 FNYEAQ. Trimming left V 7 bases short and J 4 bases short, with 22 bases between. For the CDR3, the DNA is TGTGCCAGCATCTCCCTAACCGGGACGCGAGGCACTGAAGCTTTCTTT. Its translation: CASISLTGTRGTEAFF. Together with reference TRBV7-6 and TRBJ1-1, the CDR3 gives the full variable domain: GAGVSQSPRYKVTKRGQDVALRCDPISGHVSLYWYRQALGQGPEFLTYFNYEAQQDKSGLPNDRFSAERPEGSISTLTIQRTEQRDSAMYRCASISLTGTRGTEAFFGQGTRLTVV.

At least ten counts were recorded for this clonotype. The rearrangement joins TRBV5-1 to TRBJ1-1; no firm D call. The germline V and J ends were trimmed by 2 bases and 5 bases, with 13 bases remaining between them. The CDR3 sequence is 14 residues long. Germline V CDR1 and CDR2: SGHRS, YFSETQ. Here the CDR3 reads CASSLNGDWTEAFF. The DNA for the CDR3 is TGCGCCAGCAGCTTAAACGGGGATTGGACTGAAGCTTTCTTT.

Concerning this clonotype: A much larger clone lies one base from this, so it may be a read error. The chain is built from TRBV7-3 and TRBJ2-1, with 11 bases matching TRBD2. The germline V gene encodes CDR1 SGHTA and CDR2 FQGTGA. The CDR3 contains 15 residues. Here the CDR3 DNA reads TGTGCCTGCAGCCCGTTAGCGGGGGGGCTCAATGAGCAGTTCTTC. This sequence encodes CACSPLAGGLNEQFF.

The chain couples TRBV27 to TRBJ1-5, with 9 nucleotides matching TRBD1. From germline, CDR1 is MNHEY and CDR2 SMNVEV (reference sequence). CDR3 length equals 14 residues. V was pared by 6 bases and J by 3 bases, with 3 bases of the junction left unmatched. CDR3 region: CASREQGANQPQHF. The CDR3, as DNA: TGTGCCAGCAGGGAACAGGGGGCCAATCAGCCCCAGCATTTT.

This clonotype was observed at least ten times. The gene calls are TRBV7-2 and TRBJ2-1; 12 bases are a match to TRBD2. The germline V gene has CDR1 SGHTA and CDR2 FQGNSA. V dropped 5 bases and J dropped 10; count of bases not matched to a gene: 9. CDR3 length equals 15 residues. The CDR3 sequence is CASSPVTSGGWEQFF. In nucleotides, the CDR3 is TGTGCCAGCAGCCCAGTGACTAGCGGGGGTTGGGAGCAGTTCTTC.

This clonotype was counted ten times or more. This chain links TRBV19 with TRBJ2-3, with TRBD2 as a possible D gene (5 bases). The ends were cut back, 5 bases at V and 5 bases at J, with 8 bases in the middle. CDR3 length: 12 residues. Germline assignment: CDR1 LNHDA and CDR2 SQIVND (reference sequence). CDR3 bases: TGTGCCAGTAGTCCAGAGGGAGATACGCAGTATTTT. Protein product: CASSPEGDTQYF. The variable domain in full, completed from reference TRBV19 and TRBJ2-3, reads DGGITQSPKYLFRKEGQNVTLSCEQNLNHDAMYWYRQDPGQGLRLIYYSQIVNDFQKGDIAEGYSVSREKKESFPLTVTSAQKNPTAFYLCASSPEGDTQYFGPGTRLTVL.

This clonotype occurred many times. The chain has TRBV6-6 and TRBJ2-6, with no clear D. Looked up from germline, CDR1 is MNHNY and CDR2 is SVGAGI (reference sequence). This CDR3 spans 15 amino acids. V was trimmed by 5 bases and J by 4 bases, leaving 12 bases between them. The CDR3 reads CASSVRQSGANVLTF. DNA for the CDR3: TGTGCCAGCAGTGTAAGGCAATCCGGGGCCAACGTCCTGACTTTC.

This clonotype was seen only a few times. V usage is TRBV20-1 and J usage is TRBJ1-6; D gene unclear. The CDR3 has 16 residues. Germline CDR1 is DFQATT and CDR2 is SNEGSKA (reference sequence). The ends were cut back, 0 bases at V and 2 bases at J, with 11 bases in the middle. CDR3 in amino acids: CSARDQEVTYNSPLHF. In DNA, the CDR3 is TGCAGTGCTAGAGATCAGGAGGTCACCTATAATTCACCCCTCCACTTT.

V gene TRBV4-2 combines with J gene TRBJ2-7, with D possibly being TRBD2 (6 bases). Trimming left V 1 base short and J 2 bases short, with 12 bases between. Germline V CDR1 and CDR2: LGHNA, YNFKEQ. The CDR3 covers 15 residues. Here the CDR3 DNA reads TGTGCCAGCAGCCAAGGTTTTAGCGGCACCTACGAGCAGTACTTC. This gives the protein CASSQGFSGTYEQYF.

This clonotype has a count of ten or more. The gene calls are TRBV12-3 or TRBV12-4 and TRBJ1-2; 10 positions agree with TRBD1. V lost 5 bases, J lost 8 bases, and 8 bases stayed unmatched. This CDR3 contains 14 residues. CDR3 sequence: CASSLTGGSWGYTF. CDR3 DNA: TGTGCCAGCAGTCTGACAGGGGGCAGCTGGGGCTACACCTTC.

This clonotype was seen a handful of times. The chain's CDR3 is CASSVGGNSYNEQFF. The CDR3 DNA reads as TGTGCCAGCAGCGTGGGGGGCAACTCCTACAATGAGCAGTTCTTC. This chain uses TRBV7-9 with TRBJ2-1; either TRBD1 or TRBD2 may supply D (6 bases each). The CDR3 covers 15 residues. The ends were cut back, 5 bases at V and 0 bases at J, with 11 bases in the middle. From germline, CDR1 is SEHNR and CDR2 FQNEAQ (reference sequence).

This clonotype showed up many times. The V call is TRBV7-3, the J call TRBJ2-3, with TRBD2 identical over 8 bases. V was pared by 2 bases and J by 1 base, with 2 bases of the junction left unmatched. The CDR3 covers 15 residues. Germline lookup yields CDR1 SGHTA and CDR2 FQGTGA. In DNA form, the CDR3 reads TGTGCCAGCAGCTTAGACGGGGGGGGCACAGATACGCAGTATTTT. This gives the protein CASSLDGGGTDTQYF.

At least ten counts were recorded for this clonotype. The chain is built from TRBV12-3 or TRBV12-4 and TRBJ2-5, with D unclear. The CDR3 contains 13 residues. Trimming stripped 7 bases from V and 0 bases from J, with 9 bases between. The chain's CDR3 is CASTRQNQETQYF. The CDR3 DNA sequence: TGTGCCAGCACCCGGCAGAACCAAGAGACCCAGTACTTC.

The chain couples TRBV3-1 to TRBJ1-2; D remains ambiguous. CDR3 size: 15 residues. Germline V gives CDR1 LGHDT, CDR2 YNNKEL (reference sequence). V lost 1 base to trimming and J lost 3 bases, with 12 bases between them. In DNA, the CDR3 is TGTGCCAGCAGCCAAGGGGAGGCAGTAGACTATGGCTACACCTTC. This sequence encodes CASSQGEAVDYGYTF.

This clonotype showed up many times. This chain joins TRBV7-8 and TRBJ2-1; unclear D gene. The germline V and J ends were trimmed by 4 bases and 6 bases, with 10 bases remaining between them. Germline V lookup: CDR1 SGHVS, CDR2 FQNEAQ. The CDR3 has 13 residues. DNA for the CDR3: TGTGCCAGCAGCTCCATGAACAGCAATGAGCAGTTCTTC. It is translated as CASSSMNSNEQFF.

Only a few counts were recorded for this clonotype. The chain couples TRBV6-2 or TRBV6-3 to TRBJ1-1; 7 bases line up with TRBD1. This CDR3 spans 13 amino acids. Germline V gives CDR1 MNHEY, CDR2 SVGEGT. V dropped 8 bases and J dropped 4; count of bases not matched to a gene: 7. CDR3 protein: CASALQGLTEAFF. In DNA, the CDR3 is TGTGCCAGCGCTTTACAGGGGCTCACTGAAGCTTTCTTT.

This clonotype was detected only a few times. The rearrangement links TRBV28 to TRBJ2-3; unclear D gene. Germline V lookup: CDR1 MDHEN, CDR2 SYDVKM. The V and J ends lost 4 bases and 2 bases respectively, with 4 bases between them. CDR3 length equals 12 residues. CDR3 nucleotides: TGTGCCAGCAGTTCATACACAGATACGCAGTATTTT. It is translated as CASSSYTDTQYF.

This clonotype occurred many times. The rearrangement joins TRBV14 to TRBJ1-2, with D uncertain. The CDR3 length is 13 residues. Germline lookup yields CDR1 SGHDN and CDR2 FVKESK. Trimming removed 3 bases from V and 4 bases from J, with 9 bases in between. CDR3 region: CASSHGPTYGYTF. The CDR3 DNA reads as TGTGCCAGCAGCCACGGACCGACCTATGGCTACACCTTC.

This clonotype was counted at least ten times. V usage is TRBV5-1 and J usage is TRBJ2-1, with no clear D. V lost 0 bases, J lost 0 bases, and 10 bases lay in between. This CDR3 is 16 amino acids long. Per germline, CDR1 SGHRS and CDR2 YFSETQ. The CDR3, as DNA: TGCGCCAGCAGCTTGGGATCCTCTTCCTCCTACAATGAGCAGTTCTTC. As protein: CASSLGSSSSYNEQFF.

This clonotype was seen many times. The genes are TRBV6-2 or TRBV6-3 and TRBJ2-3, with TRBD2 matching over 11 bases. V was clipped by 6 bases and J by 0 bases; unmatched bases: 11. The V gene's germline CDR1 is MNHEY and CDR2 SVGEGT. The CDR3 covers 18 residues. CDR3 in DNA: TGTGCCAGCAGCTTTACAACTAGCGGGGGCCAAAGCACAGATACGCAGTATTTT. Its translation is CASSFTTSGGQSTDTQYF.

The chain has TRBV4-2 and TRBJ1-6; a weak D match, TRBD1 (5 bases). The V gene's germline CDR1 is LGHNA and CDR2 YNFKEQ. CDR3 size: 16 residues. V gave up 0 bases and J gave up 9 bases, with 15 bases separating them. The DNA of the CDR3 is TGTGCCAGCAGCCAAGATCTCGGGGGGACTGTTTCACCCCTCCACTTT. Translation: CASSQDLGGTVSPLHF.